The 11 T cell receptor beta chains given below trace back to one sample, sequenced in a study of shared clonotypes between healthy human individuals. TCRdb's table, derived via immunoSEQ multiplex PCR, lists solely in-frame clones and lacks some. The sample records hundreds of thousands of clones, 95% being singletons. CD45RO-negative cells were positively selected for CCR7, leaving out terminally differentiated effector memory CD45RA+ cells. The sample was naive CD8+ T cells sorted from blood. The receptors were gathered from a woman aged 25 to 39 in good health.

The chain recombines TRBV21-1 with TRBJ2-5; the listed D gene, TRBD2, was not tested against the DNA. TRBV21-1 is listed as a pseudogene. This CDR3 has 17 amino acids. The CDR3 loop is CASSTPSSGPSEETQYF. Here the CDR3 DNA reads TGTGCCAGCAGCACCCCTTCCAGCGGGCCGTCAGAAGAGACCCAGTACTTC.

The rearrangement uses TRBV23-1 and TRBJ1-6; 9 bases match TRBD1. TRBV23-1 is flagged as an ORF with uncertain function. The CDR3 sequence is 16 residues long. Trimming at V came to 7 bases and at J to 7 bases, leaving 11 bases not matched to a gene. CDR3 loop: CASTTGTGTGNSPLHF. The CDR3 DNA reads TGCGCCAGCACTACGGGGACCGGGACAGGGAATTCACCCCTCCACTTT.

The genes are TRBV4-2 and TRBJ2-2, with no clear D. Germline V gene lookup returns CDR1 LGHNA and CDR2 YNFKEQ. The CDR3 has 17 residues. V was shortened by 4 bases and J by 2 bases, with 17 bases between the two germline ends. CDR3 sequence (DNA): TGTGCCAGCAGCCCCATGGTCGACCAGCGAAACACCGGGGAGCTGTTTTTT. Translated: CASSPMVDQRNTGELFF.

This chain links TRBV27 with TRBJ2-7; D call uncertain. This CDR3 contains 13 residues. Deletions cut 2 bases from V and 2 bases from J, with 7 bases between. Germline V gene sequence: CDR1 MNHEY, CDR2 SMNVEV (reference sequence). This CDR3 is CASSLDVTYEQYF. The CDR3 bases are TGTGCCAGCAGTTTAGACGTAACCTACGAGCAGTACTTC.

The count of this clone is one. V and J are TRBV9 and TRBJ1-3; 7 bases are a match to TRBD1. The V segment lost 4 bases and the J segment 2 bases; nucleotides outside the gene matches: 9. Germline lookup yields CDR1 SGDLS and CDR2 YYNGEE. The length of the CDR3 is 16 residues. CDR3 sequence (DNA): TGTGCCAGCAGCCCCCCCGGGACAGCAACTGGAAACACCATATATTTT. It is translated as CASSPPGTATGNTIYF.

Concerning this clone itself: Different DNA sequences within this sample yield the same CDR3. The chain links TRBV5-4 to TRBJ2-7; D unresolved. Germline V lookup: CDR1 SGHNT, CDR2 YYREEE (reference sequence). The CDR3 sequence is 11 residues long. Trimming stripped 4 bases from V and 3 bases from J, with 5 bases between. CDR3 bases: TGTGCCAGCAGCAGTGACTACGAGCAGTACTTC. Its translation is CASSSDYEQYF.

This clone has just a few counts. The chain links TRBV27 to TRBJ2-5, with unresolved D. This CDR3 has 13 amino acids. In germline, CDR1 is MNHEY, CDR2 SMNVEV (reference sequence). Trimming left V 1 base short and J 4 bases short, with 7 bases between. Here the CDR3 reads CASSLYPGETQYF. CDR3 bases: TGTGCCAGCAGTTTATATCCGGGAGAGACCCAGTACTTC.

For this clone: Different DNA sequences within this sample yield the same CDR3. The rearrangement links TRBV20-1 to TRBJ2-7, with D perhaps matching TRBD1 (6 bases). The CDR3 has 11 residues. Germline V gene lookup returns CDR1 DFQATT and CDR2 SNEGSKA (reference sequence). Between the trimmed V and J ends, which lost 3 bases and 3 bases, there was a span of 6 bases. The CDR3 bases are TGCAGTGCTAGGGACAGCTACGAGCAGTACTTC. This codes for CSARDSYEQYF.

The V call is TRBV2, the J call TRBJ1-1; 9 positions match TRBD1. V shed 5 bases and J 10 bases; nucleotides not matched to a gene: 11. This CDR3 comprises 14 residues. CDR1 is SNHLY and CDR2 is FYNNEI in the germline V gene. The CDR3: CASSSPGQGDGAFF. The CDR3 bases are TGTGCCAGCAGTAGTCCGGGACAGGGTGATGGAGCTTTCTTT.

The CDR3 DNA sequence: TGTGCCAGCTCTCGACAGGGCTTGGACACTGAAGCTTTCTTT. Translated, it gives CASSRQGLDTEAFF. V and J are TRBV27 and TRBJ1-1, with 7 bases fitting TRBD1. V dropped 8 bases and J dropped 3; count of bases not matched to a gene: 9. This CDR3 has 14 amino acids. In germline, CDR1 is MNHEY, CDR2 SMNVEV (reference sequence).

The CDR3 nucleotides read TGTGCCAGCGGTCAGGGGATGACCTACGAGCAGTACTTC. Translating gives CASGQGMTYEQYF. The rearrangement uses TRBV27 and TRBJ2-7, with TRBD1 as a possible D gene (6 bases). V lost 8 bases and J 2 bases, leaving 13 bases between the germline ends. The CDR3 is made up of 13 amino acids. Germline CDR1 and CDR2: MNHEY and SMNVEV (reference sequence).